This T cell receptor beta chain was found in a study of blood T cell repertoires in COVID-19. The overall study: Spain, Italy and the United States supplied samples that represented acute and convalescent COVID-19. PBMCs, B-cell-depleted T cells, or T cells were the source of the cDNA or gDNA that made up the material.

Source study methods: Counts of nucleated cells, estimated from reference gene primer amplification, were obtained. Assay: immunoSEQ multiplex PCR; the TCRdb copy retains only in-frame clones and omits some. V, J and clone size were drawn from that table, and D and trimming were deduced from the DNA. The data show 130,000 to 150,000 clones, roughly 79% seen once. CDR1 and CDR2 (germline): SGHTA, FQGNSA. CDR3 length: 14 amino acids. V lost 0 bases to trimming and J lost 5 bases; unmatched junction nucleotides: 2. This TCR came from a human donor with acute or convalescent COVID-19. The donor label of this sample is uncertain. The sample taken for sequencing was peripheral blood. The chain recombines TRBV7-2 with TRBJ1-2, with TRBD1 matching over 8 bases. The CDR3 protein is CASSLANRGYGYTF. CDR3 DNA: TGTGCCAGCAGCTTAGCGAACAGGGGGTATGGCTACACCTTC.